This T cell receptor (beta chain) was retrieved from a study of shared clonotypes between healthy human individuals. From germline, CDR1 is SEHNR and CDR2 FQNEAQ (reference sequence). Trimming pared 2 bases from V and 1 base from J, leaving 5 bases between. The CDR3 length is 13 residues. The protocol was immunoSEQ multiplex PCR, while the TCRdb copy is restricted to in-frame clones and leaves out a portion. The sample comprises roughly 380,000 clones, 96% of which are singletons, and less than 0.35% rests with the top ten. CD45RO+ cells and CCR7-negative CD45RA+ TemRA cells were combined as CD8 memory.

The sequence was obtained from a man aged 25-40 years in good health. The sequencing sample was made of memory CD8+ T cells sorted from blood. As to subset: CD45RO+ cells pooled with CCR7-negative TemRA cells. The chain has TRBV7-9 and TRBJ1-1; no reliable D call. The CDR3 spells CASSLTTNTEAFF. As DNA, the CDR3 is TGTGCCAGCAGCTTAACTACGAACACTGAAGCTTTCTTT.